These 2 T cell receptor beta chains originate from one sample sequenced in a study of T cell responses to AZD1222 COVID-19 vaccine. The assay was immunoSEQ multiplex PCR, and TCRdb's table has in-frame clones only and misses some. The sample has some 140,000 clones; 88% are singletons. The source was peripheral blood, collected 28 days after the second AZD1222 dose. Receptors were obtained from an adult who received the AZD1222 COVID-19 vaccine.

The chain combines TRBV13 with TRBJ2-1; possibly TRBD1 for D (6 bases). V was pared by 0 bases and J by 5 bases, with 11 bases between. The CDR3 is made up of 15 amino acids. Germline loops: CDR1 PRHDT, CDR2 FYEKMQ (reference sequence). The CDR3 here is CASSLGLQGNNEQFF. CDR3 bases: TGTGCCAGCAGCTTAGGTTTACAGGGAAACAATGAGCAGTTCTTC.

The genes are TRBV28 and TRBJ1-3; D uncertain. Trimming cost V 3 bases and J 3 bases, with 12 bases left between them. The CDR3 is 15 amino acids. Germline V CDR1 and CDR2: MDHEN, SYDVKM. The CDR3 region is CASSFGGAHGNTIYF. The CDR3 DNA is TGTGCCAGCAGTTTCGGAGGTGCTCATGGAAACACCATATATTTT.